This entry concerns a single T cell receptor (beta chain). This same CDR3 is encoded by further DNA sequences in the sample. CDR3 length equals 14 residues. Trimming cost V 4 bases and J 1 base, with 8 bases left between them. Germline-derived CDR1 and CDR2 are SGHNT and YYREEE (reference sequence). The sample belongs to a study of PD-1 blockade in classical Hodgkin lymphoma. Each patient relapsed following autologous stem cell transplantation, and prior brentuximab vedotin exposure differed. Produced via immunoSEQ multiplex PCR; TCRdb's table is partial and in-frame only. The sample lists roughly 150,000 clones, around four fifths occurring once.

The chain carries TRBV5-4 and TRBJ2-2, with D perhaps TRBD2 (5 bases). The sequence was collected from a human donor with classical Hodgkin lymphoma. The sample in question was peripheral blood mononuclear cells (PBMCs), obtained before the second cycle of nivolumab. CDR3: CASSLGLNTGELFF. CDR3 nucleotides: TGTGCCAGCAGCCTAGGACTGAACACCGGGGAGCTGTTTTTT.